This entry features one T cell receptor beta chain sequence. Other DNA sequences in the same sample also yield this CDR3. These data come from a study of shared clonotypes between healthy human individuals. Some clones are missing from TCRdb's copy, which holds only in-frame ones; the method was immunoSEQ multiplex PCR. The data show over 850,000 clones, around 78% seen once. The sequenced sample was memory CD4+ T cells from PBMCs. This sample's subset: CD45RA-negative fraction. The sequence derives from a man aged 18-30 years in good health. Some clones in this sample may be carry-over from other donors' samples.

CDR3 residues: CASSSRTSGRVTDTQYF. In DNA, the CDR3 is TGTGCCAGCAGCTCGAGGACTAGCGGGAGGGTAACAGATACGCAGTATTTT. This sequence joins TRBV28 and TRBJ2-3; 15 nucleotides align to TRBD2. V lost 6 bases, J lost 3 bases, and 7 bases stayed unmatched. CDR3 length: 17 residues. Germline loops: CDR1 MDHEN, CDR2 SYDVKM.